The 2 T cell receptor beta chains reported below all come from one sample, sequenced in a study of cytomegalovirus exposure and HLA in healthy donors. PCR employed 60 Vbeta and 13 Jbeta primers. Method: immunoSEQ multiplex PCR; TCRdb's copy keeps in-frame clones and lacks some. The sample yields approximately 90,000 clones, approximately 63% seen once. The sample consisted of PBMCs. The origin of the receptors is a woman aged 25-40 years in good health and CMV-seronegative.

This chain uses TRBV11-2 with TRBJ2-1; 11 bases line up with TRBD2. J lost 2 bases, V lost 5 bases, and 2 bases had no gene match. The CDR3 spans 15 residues. Germline assignment: CDR1 SGHAT and CDR2 FQNNGV. The CDR3 is CASSTSGRTYNEQFF. The DNA of the CDR3 is TGTGCCAGCAGCACTAGCGGGAGAACCTACAATGAGCAGTTCTTC.

By its share, this clone is medium-sized. V is TRBV28 and J is TRBJ1-1; D gene uncertain. CDR1 MDHEN and CDR2 SYDVKM come from the germline V gene. This CDR3 is built from 11 residues. V shed 4 bases and J shed 7 bases, with 7 bases lying between them. The CDR3 region is CASSYSNEAFF. The CDR3 DNA follows: TGTGCCAGCAGTTACAGCAATGAAGCTTTCTTT. The full variable domain, completed using reference TRBV28 and TRBJ1-1, is DVKVTQSSRYLVKRTGEKVFLECVQDMDHENMFWYRQDPGLGLRLIYFSYDVKMKEKGDIPEGYSVSREKKERFSLILESASTNQTSMYLCASSYSNEAFFGQGTRLTVV.